These T cell receptor beta chains were read from a single sample in a study of blood T cell repertoires in COVID-19. The method was immunoSEQ multiplex PCR; TCRdb's version includes in-frame clones alone and lacks a portion of them. This sample carries 110,000 to 150,000 clones, roughly 90% of them seen once, and the ten largest clones take approximately 2%. The sequencing sample was made of peripheral blood. These receptors were collected from a man between 65 and 85 years old with acute or convalescent COVID-19. The CDR3 runs from the conserved cysteine through the conserved F or W. D genes are given only for firm matches. Part of the rows lack a size; the others show once, few, many or a class for expanded clones.

>TRBJ2-5|.|TRBV7-3|TRBD2
TGTGCCAGCAGCTTAGTACGTGGCGGGAGGGCACAAGAGACCCAGTACTTC
CASSLVRGGRAQETQYF
>TRBJ2-1|few|TRBV5-6|.
TGTGCCAGCAGCTTGTTCGGGGGAGATGAGCAGTTCTTC
CASSLFGGDEQFF
>TRBJ1-2|.|TRBV4-2|.
TGTGCCAGCAGCCAAGTCGCCGTGGACAGTAACTATGGCTACACCTTC
CASSQVAVDSNYGYTF
>TRBJ2-3|.|TRBV7-6|TRBD2
TGTGCCAGCAGCCAGGGACTAGCTAGCACAGATACGCAGTATTTT
CASSQGLASTDTQYF
>TRBJ1-1|.|TRBV5-1|.
TGCGCCAGCAGCTTGGAGGCAGGGGATACTGAAGCTTTCTTT
CASSLEAGDTEAFF
>TRBJ2-7|.|TRBV28|.
TGTGCCAGCAGTCCGACGGCGGGGATCGAGCAGTACTTC
CASSPTAGIEQYF
>TRBJ2-3|.|TRBV18|TRBD2
TGTGCCAGCTCACCAGGCCTGCGGACTAGCGGGGGGGAAACAGATACGCAGTATTTT
CASSPGLRTSGGETDTQYF
>TRBJ2-7|.|TRBV10-3|.
TGTGCCACCGTCCGCGAATACGAGCAGTACTTC
CATVREYEQYF
>TRBJ2-3|.|TRBV7-9|TRBD2
TGTGCCAGCAGCCCTCCGACTAGCGGGAGGTACACTAGCACAGATACGCAGTATTTT
CASSPPTSGRYTSTDTQYF
>TRBJ1-1|.|TRBV3-1/TRBV3-2|.
TGTGCCAGCAGCGAGGCAAACACTGAAGCTTTCTTT
CASSEANTEAFF
>TRBJ1-1|few|TRBV5-1|.
TGCGCCAGCAGCTCCGGACAGATGAACACTGAAGCTTTCTTT
CASSSGQMNTEAFF
>TRBJ1-1|few|TRBV5-1|.
TGCGCCAGCAGCTACAGGGAGAACACTGAAGCTTTCTTT
CASSYRENTEAFF
>TRBJ1-1|once|TRBV28|TRBD1
TGTGCCAGCAGTCAGGGGGTAACTTCTGAAGCTTTCTTT
CASSQGVTSEAFF
>TRBJ1-5|.|TRBV6-6|.
TGTGCCAGCAGCCGACCGACAGCTCAGACCAATCAGCCCCAGCATTTT
CASSRPTAQTNQPQHF
>TRBJ2-7|.|TRBV27|TRBD2
TGTGCCAGCAGTTTAAAATCCCCTTCAGCGGGAGAGAGGGGCGAGCAGTACTTC
CASSLKSPSAGERGEQYF
>TRBJ2-7|few|TRBV10-2|TRBD1
TGCGCCAGCAGTGAGAGGGGAAGGGGACAGGGGTACGAGCAGTACTTC
CASSERGRGQGYEQYF
>TRBJ1-6|once|TRBV6-5|TRBD1
TGTGCCAGTAGCCGGGACAGAGATTCACCCCTCCACTTT
CASSRDRDSPLHF
>TRBJ2-7|.|TRBV7-9|TRBD1
TGTGCCAGCAGCTCGACAGGGTCCTACGAGCAGTACTTC
CASSSTGSYEQYF
>TRBJ2-3|.|TRBV3-1/TRBV3-2|.
TGTGCCAGCAGTCTCGGGACAGATACGCAGTATTTT
CASSLGTDTQYF
>TRBJ1-3|.|TRBV18|TRBD1
TGTGCCAGCTCACCGGAGACAGGGGCAATCTCTGGAAACACCATATATTTT
CASSPETGAISGNTIYF
>TRBJ1-1|.|TRBV30|.
TGTGCCTGCACGGGGATGAACACTGAAGCTTTCTTT
CACTGMNTEAFF
>TRBJ2-3|.|TRBV7-3|TRBD1
TGTGCCAGCAGCTCAGACAGGGCCCTAAGAGATTTT
CASSSDRALRDF
>TRBJ1-2|.|TRBV7-6|TRBD1
TGTGCCAGCAGCCCCGGACAGGGAGCTAACTATGGCTACACCTTC
CASSPGQGANYGYTF
>TRBJ1-5|.|TRBV19|TRBD1
TGTGCCAGTAGTACCGTAACCGGGACAGGGGAACAGCCCCAGCATTTT
CASSTVTGTGEQPQHF
>TRBJ2-2|.|TRBV10-3|.
TGTGCCATCAGTGAGTGGGGACAGAACACCGGGGAGCTGTTTTTT
CAISEWGQNTGELFF
>TRBJ2-3|.|TRBV28|.
TGTGCCAGCAGTTTAAGGGGAAGCACAGATACGCAGTATTTT
CASSLRGSTDTQYF
>TRBJ2-5|.|TRBV24-1|.
TGTGCCACCAGTGCCAGTAGGGGGTCGACCCAGTACTTC
CATSASRGSTQYF
>TRBJ1-5|.|TRBV6-5|.
TGTGCCAGCAGGAGCGGGGGGCAGCCCCAGCATTTT
CASRSGGQPQHF